This T cell receptor (beta chain) emerged from a study of T cell responses to AZD1222 COVID-19 vaccine. The data were produced by immunoSEQ multiplex PCR, yet TCRdb's version contains in-frame clones alone and is incomplete. This table holds roughly 260,000 clones, over 90% found once. The table lists this clone with a count of one. The sample here was peripheral blood, taken on day 0 of AZD1222 vaccination. This receptor was taken from an adult in good health.

CDR3 region: CSADRLAGTDTQYF. Here the CDR3 DNA reads TGCAGCGCCGATAGGCTAGCGGGAACAGATACGCAGTATTTT. The J gene is TRBJ2-3, the V gene TRBV29-1; 9 bases match TRBD2. The CDR3 is made up of 14 amino acids. V shed 7 bases, J shed 3 bases, and the junction held 8 bases outside the gene matches. CDR1 SQVTM and CDR2 ANQGSEA come from the germline V gene.